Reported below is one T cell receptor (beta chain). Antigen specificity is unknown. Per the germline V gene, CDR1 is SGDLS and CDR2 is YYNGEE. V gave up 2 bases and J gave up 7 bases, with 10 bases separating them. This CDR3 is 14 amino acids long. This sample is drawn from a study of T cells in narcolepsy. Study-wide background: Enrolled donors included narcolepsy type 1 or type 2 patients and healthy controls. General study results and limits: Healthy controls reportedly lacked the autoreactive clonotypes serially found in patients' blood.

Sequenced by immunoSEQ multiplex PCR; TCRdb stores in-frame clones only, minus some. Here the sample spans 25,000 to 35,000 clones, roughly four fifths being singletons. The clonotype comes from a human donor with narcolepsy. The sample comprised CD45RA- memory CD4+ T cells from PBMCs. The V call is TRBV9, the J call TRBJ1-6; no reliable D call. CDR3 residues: CASSVQIGNSPLHF. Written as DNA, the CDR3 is TGTGCCAGCAGCGTGCAAATCGGGAATTCACCCCTCCACTTT.